This T cell receptor beta chain appears in the sequencing data of a study of cytomegalovirus exposure and HLA in healthy donors. Overall study findings and caveats: What a later analysis reportedly showed was that an Asian-associated ancestry cluster had fewer N-insertions than the approximately 700-donor mean. There was a cluster of highly shared sequence variants that was likely a sequencing artifact.

In the case of this clone: Antigen specificity is unknown.

PCR used 60 Vbeta primers and 13 Jbeta primers. Sequencing used immunoSEQ multiplex PCR; TCRdb keeps in-frame clones, though not all of them. The top ten hold around 1.2% of the sample, which has approximately 140,000 clones, 75% to 85% seen once. The TCR originated in a girl aged 2-15 years in good health and CMV-seronegative. Sequenced sample: PBMCs.

The CDR3 sequence: CASSSMGLYNEQFF. CDR3 nucleotides: TGTGCCAGCAGCTCTATGGGGCTGTACAATGAGCAGTTCTTC. This chain links TRBV5-6 with TRBJ2-1; D might be TRBD1 (5 bases). Trimming left V 3 bases short and J 4 bases short, with 11 bases between. The CDR3 loop spans 14 amino acids. Per the germline V gene, CDR1 is SGHDT and CDR2 is YYEEEE.